This passage covers 9 T cell receptor beta chains from one sample sequenced in a study of blood T cell repertoires in COVID-19. Here immunoSEQ multiplex PCR was the method, and the copy in TCRdb shows in-frame clones only, minus some. The table lists 110,000 or so clones, approximately 90% of them singletons. The specimen was peripheral blood. The receptors stem from a human donor in a cohort sampled during active COVID-19.

The chain is built from TRBV12-5 and TRBJ1-6, with D uncertain. The CDR3 covers 17 residues. Germline V gives CDR1 LGHNT, CDR2 FRNRAP. Trimming pared 4 bases from V and 4 bases from J, leaving 17 bases between. CDR3 nucleotides: TGTGCTAGTGGTTCGATCCCCTTAGGAGGTTATAATTCACCCCTCCACTTT. Protein product: CASGSIPLGGYNSPLHF. Based on the CDR3 plus reference TRBV12-5 and TRBJ1-6, the full variable domain is DARVTQTPRHKVTEMGQEVTMRCQPILGHNTVFWYRQTMMQGLELLAYFRNRAPLDDSGMPKDRFSAEMPDATLATLKIQPSEPRDSAVYFCASGSIPLGGYNSPLHFGNGTRLTVT.

The chain recombines TRBV28 with TRBJ1-6; maybe TRBD1 (6 bases). V was cut by 5 bases and J by 4 bases, with 12 bases left in between. Germline V lookup: CDR1 MDHEN, CDR2 SYDVKM. The CDR3 sequence is 15 residues long. The CDR3, as DNA: TGTGCCAGCAGTCCCCCAGGGGAGTATAATTCACCCCTCCACTTT. This encodes CASSPPGEYNSPLHF.

The gene calls are TRBV6-1 and TRBJ2-3, with 10 bases lining up with TRBD2. CDR1 and CDR2 (germline): MNHNS, SASEGT. The V segment lost 1 base and the J segment 7 bases; nucleotides outside the gene matches: 8. The length of the CDR3 is 16 residues. The CDR3, as DNA: TGTGCCAGCAGTGAAGTGGCGGGACTAGCGTTATATACGCAGTATTTT. Translated: CASSEVAGLALYTQYF.

The chain joins TRBV10-2 to TRBJ2-7; D call uncertain. The germline CDR1 and CDR2 sequences are WSHSY and SAAADI. Trimming took off 6 bases at V and 0 bases at J, with 9 bases between the two ends. The CDR3 runs to 13 residues. This CDR3 is CASSPQNSYEQYF. For the CDR3, the DNA is TGCGCCAGCAGCCCCCAAAACTCCTACGAGCAGTACTTC.

The genes are TRBV6-1 and TRBJ1-3, with D perhaps matching TRBD1 (6 bases). Germline assignment: CDR1 MNHNS and CDR2 SASEGT. V lost 1 base and J 3 bases, leaving 10 bases between the germline ends. This CDR3 has 15 amino acids. Here the CDR3 DNA reads TGTGCCAGCAGTGAAGGGGAACAGGGTGGAAACACCATATATTTT. Translating gives CASSEGEQGGNTIYF.

The rearrangement joins TRBV6-2 or TRBV6-3 to TRBJ2-7; TRBD1 matches at 7 bases. The CDR3 covers 14 residues. The V gene end was trimmed by 5 bases and the J gene end by 4 bases; junction bases not matched to a gene: 8. In germline, CDR1 is MNHEY, CDR2 SVGEGT. The CDR3 loop reads CASSDPTGSYEQYF. CDR3 DNA sequence: TGTGCCAGCAGTGACCCGACAGGGTCATACGAGCAGTACTTC.

The rearrangement links TRBV10-3 to TRBJ1-2; TRBD1 matches 8 bases. CDR1 and CDR2 (germline): ENHRY, SYGVKD. V gave up 6 bases and J gave up 1 base; unmatched junction bases: 4. The length of the CDR3 is 14 residues. The CDR3 protein is CAISQGAINYGYTF. The CDR3 DNA reads as TGTGCCATCAGCCAGGGGGCGATTAACTATGGCTACACCTTC.

The chain links TRBV25-1 to TRBJ1-2; D unresolved. This CDR3 is 13 amino acids long. Germline CDR1 and CDR2: MGHDK and SYGVNS. Trimming left V 6 bases short and J 8 bases short, with 16 bases between. CDR3 DNA: TGTGCCAGCAGGCCCCCGGGTTACATAGGCTACACCTTC. Translation gives CASRPPGYIGYTF.

The chain has TRBV7-9 and TRBJ2-1, with 11 positions matching TRBD2. This CDR3 has 16 amino acids. CDR1 is SEHNR, CDR2 FQNEAQ, per germline (reference sequence). The V and J ends lost 4 bases and 7 bases, in that order; junction bases with no gene match: 9. The CDR3 DNA reads TGTGCCAGCAGCTCCCCTTTAGCGGGGGGGCGGAATGAGCAGTTCTTC. Protein product: CASSSPLAGGRNEQFF.